This TCR beta chain was captured in a study of OX40 agonist ivuxolimab in advanced cancers. In the study overall: Patients in the trial were receiving intravenous ivuxolimab every 2 weeks, at doses of 0.01 to 10 mg/kg. Study conclusions and caveats: It was also the case that some nonresponders had low normalized T-cell clonal expansion. Specificity for antigen went undetermined in the expanded peripheral T cells.

From germline, CDR1 is SGDLS and CDR2 YYNGEE. This CDR3 region has 13 residues. Between the trimmed V and J ends, which lost 0 bases and 6 bases, there was a span of 9 bases. The study sampled blood at baseline, cycle 4 day 1, and cycle 7 day 1. Of note for this clone: Its antigen is unknown.

The method was immunoSEQ multiplex PCR; TCRdb's version includes in-frame clones alone and lacks a portion of them. The sample consists of 40,000 to 55,000 clones, approximately 90% of them appearing once. The receptor was derived from an adult with an advanced solid tumor such as melanoma, head and neck, liver or kidney cancer. The sequencing here drew on CD4+ or CD8+ T cells sorted from blood, taken in a trial of the OX40 agonist ivuxolimab. V usage is TRBV9 and J usage is TRBJ1-1; D uncertain. The CDR3 region is CASSVEGLAEAFF. As DNA, the CDR3 is TGTGCCAGCAGCGTAGAAGGGCTGGCTGAAGCTTTCTTT.